The T cell receptor (beta chain) described here comes from a study of cytomegalovirus exposure and HLA in healthy donors. Study-level findings and limits: Specificity of a few CMV-associated chains for CMV antigens was verified in vitro.

This clone appeared a single time. Antigen specificity is unknown. PCR involved 60 Vbeta and 13 Jbeta primers. Measured with immunoSEQ multiplex PCR; TCRdb has only the in-frame clones, and not every one. The sample has about 150,000 clones; almost 80% are singletons. Germline V gene lookup returns CDR1 SGDLS and CDR2 YYNGEE. This CDR3 is 15 amino acids long. V gave up 5 bases and J gave up 4 bases; unmatched junction bases: 4. The chain employs TRBV9 and TRBJ2-1; TRBD2 matches 12 bases. Sequenced sample: PBMCs. This sequence originates from a woman aged 25-40 years in good health and CMV-seronegative. The CDR3 sequence is CASSPTSGGYNEQFF. The CDR3 nucleotides read TGTGCCAGCAGTCCGACTAGCGGGGGTTACAATGAGCAGTTCTTC. The whole variable domain, remainder taken from reference TRBV9 and TRBJ2-1, is DSGVTQTPKHLITATGQRVTLRCSPRSGDLSVYWYQQSLDQGLQFLIQYYNGEERAKGNILERFSAQQFPDLHSELNLSSLELGDSALYFCASSPTSGGYNEQFFGPGTRLTVL.